Described below is a single TCR beta chain sequence and its context. The target antigen is unknown. The entry originates in a study of T cell responses to AZD1222 COVID-19 vaccine. General study points: Reportedly, nearly half the spike-specific TCRs target unmutated variant regions. Increased Spike-specific TCR breadth and depth were observed after two AZD1222 doses. None of the repertoires were sampled until the peak T cell response had passed. Most donors were white British, females outnumbered males, and clonal diversity was possibly underestimated.

From germline, CDR1 is SEHNR and CDR2 FQNEAQ (reference sequence). The CDR3 extends over 15 amino acids. V was cut by 5 bases and J by 4 bases, with 18 bases left in between. This table comes from immunoSEQ multiplex PCR, and its TCRdb copy is limited to in-frame clones, with some not included. In the table there are 150,000 or so clones, 90% to 95% of which are singletons. The source is an adult who received the AZD1222 COVID-19 vaccine. Sequenced material: peripheral blood, taken 28 days after the second AZD1222 dose. This rearrangement joins TRBV7-9 to TRBJ2-7; a weak D match, TRBD1 (5 bases). CDR3 in DNA: TGTGCCAGCAGCCCAGGGCGGCAGGGAAGGTACGAGCAGTACTTC. Translated, it gives CASSPGRQGRYEQYF.